This T cell receptor beta chain was observed in a study of T cell responses to AZD1222 COVID-19 vaccine. Study outcomes and limitations: Sampling captured repertoires only after the peak T cell response. Seropositive status at baseline applied to only a handful of AZD1222 recipients.

The assay was immunoSEQ multiplex PCR, and TCRdb's table has in-frame clones only and misses some. The sample includes roughly 200,000 clones, roughly 93% of them seen just once. Of note for this clone: Its antigen is undetermined.

Sequenced material: peripheral blood, taken 28 days after the second dose of the MenACWY control vaccine. The receptor comes from an adult who received the MenACWY meningococcal vaccine as a control.

This chain's CDR3 is CASSQETGPSYGYTF. In DNA, the CDR3 is TGCGCCAGCAGCCAAGAGACGGGACCCAGCTATGGCTACACCTTC. The V call is TRBV4-3, the J call TRBJ1-2, with a tentative D call TRBD1 (5 bases). This CDR3 comprises 15 residues. V was shortened by 0 bases and J by 4 bases, with 12 bases between the two germline ends. The germline V gene has CDR1 LGHNA and CDR2 YSLEER.